This T cell receptor (beta chain) originates from a study of blood T cell repertoires in COVID-19. Whole-study context: The study drew acute and convalescent COVID-19 samples from the United States, Italy and Spain.

Authors' data handling: Amplification of reference gene primers provided the estimated nucleated cell counts. Sequenced by immunoSEQ multiplex PCR; TCRdb stores in-frame clones only, minus some. V and J calls and clone size are given by that table; D and trimming were obtained from the DNA. The data hold 250,000 or so clones, with 70% to 90% observed a single time. J lost 0 bases, V lost 6 bases, and 4 bases had no gene match. The CDR3 covers 14 residues. The V gene's germline CDR1 is SQVTM and CDR2 ANQGSEA. The source of this sequence is a woman in her forties or fifties who had been exposed to COVID-19. The sequencing sample was made of PBMCs or T cells enriched from blood (not recorded which). This rearrangement joins TRBV29-1 to TRBJ1-5; 8 bases map to TRBD1. CDR3 in DNA: TGCAGCGTGGGGACAGGACATAGCAATCAGCCCCAGCATTTT. Its protein is CSVGTGHSNQPQHF.